This is a list of T cell receptor beta chains from one sample in a study of blood T cells in healthy people across ages. One entry per CDR3 protein, called by TCRdb with MiXCR from the 5' RACE reads. The table has 550,000 to 600,000 distinct CDR3 sequences, less than 60% seen once. Sequenced sample: blood. These receptors originate from an elderly man in good health. CDR3s include the opening cysteine and the closing phenylalanine or tryptophan. D genes are given only for firm matches. Clone size is stated in some rows and not others, as once, few, many or a class when expanded.

V: TRBV30; J: TRBJ2-7; D: -; size: few; DNA: TGTGCCTGGAGTGTCGGGGGGCATTCCTACGAGCAGTACTTC; CDR3: CAWSVGGHSYEQYF
V: TRBV4-1; J: TRBJ1-2; D: -; size: -; DNA: TGCGCCAGCAGGCCAAGATGGTCCGTACCCTATGGCTACACCTTC; CDR3: CASRPRWSVPYGYTF
V: TRBV5-1; J: TRBJ1-2; D: TRBD1; size: few; DNA: TGCGCCAGCAGCATCGGACAGGCTAACTATGGCTACACCTTC; CDR3: CASSIGQANYGYTF
V: TRBV6-5; J: TRBJ2-3; D: TRBD2; size: -; DNA: TGTGCCGGCAGTTACTCGAAGGGTGGACTAGAGATAGCAGATACGCAGTATTTT; CDR3: CAGSYSKGGLEIADTQYF
V: TRBV20-1; J: TRBJ2-5; D: TRBD2; size: -; DNA: TGCAGTGCTAGAGACCCTACTAGCGGTCTGAAAGAGACCCAGTACTTC; CDR3: CSARDPTSGLKETQYF
V: TRBV20-1; J: TRBJ2-3; D: TRBD1; size: few; DNA: TGCAGTGCACAGGGGCAGACCACAGATACGCAGTATTTT; CDR3: CSAQGQTTDTQYF
V: TRBV2; J: TRBJ2-7; D: TRBD1; size: -; DNA: TGTGCCAGCATCCACCGGGACAGGGGCGGTGAGCAGTACTTC; CDR3: CASIHRDRGGEQYF
V: TRBV20-1; J: TRBJ2-3; D: TRBD2; size: once; DNA: TGCAGTGCCACGGGACTAGCGGGAGTCTCAGATACGCAGTATTTT; CDR3: CSATGLAGVSDTQYF
V: TRBV6-2/TRBV6-3; J: TRBJ2-7; D: -; size: -; DNA: TGTGCCAGTAGTTACGGGACACCAACCTACGAGCAGTACTTC; CDR3: CASSYGTPTYEQYF
V: TRBV7-2; J: TRBJ2-5; D: -; size: few; DNA: TGTGCCAGCAGCTTAGGAGTGGGCACCTCACAAGAGACCCAGTACTTC; CDR3: CASSLGVGTSQETQYF
V: TRBV6-2/TRBV6-3; J: TRBJ2-1; D: -; size: few; DNA: TGTGCCACCAATGGAGGGCCCAAGGGCATCAATGAGCAGTTCTTC; CDR3: CATNGGPKGINEQFF
V: TRBV14; J: TRBJ2-5; D: -; size: -; DNA: TGTGCCAGCAGCCAAGACGGCGGGGTCTACCAAGAGACCCAGTACTTC; CDR3: CASSQDGGVYQETQYF
V: TRBV12-3/TRBV12-4; J: TRBJ2-3; D: -; size: -; DNA: TGTGCCAGCAGTTCTGTGGGGAGAAATACGCAGTATTTT; CDR3: CASSSVGRNTQYF
V: TRBV5-1; J: TRBJ2-7; D: TRBD2; size: -; DNA: TGCGCCAGCAGCTTGCGGGGGGATCCCTACGAGCAGTACTTC; CDR3: CASSLRGDPYEQYF
V: TRBV27; J: TRBJ2-1; D: -; size: -; DNA: TGTGCCAGCAGTCCCTGGGGGACCTACGAGCAGTTCTTC; CDR3: CASSPWGTYEQFF
V: TRBV20-1; J: TRBJ2-4; D: -; size: many; DNA: TGCAGTGCTAGCCCTCAAGGGGGAGTGGGGAACATTCAGTACTTC; CDR3: CSASPQGGVGNIQYF
V: TRBV4-3; J: TRBJ1-2; D: -; size: -; DNA: TGCGCCAGCAGCCATGGACGCAGTTCTGGCTACACCTTC; CDR3: CASSHGRSSGYTF
V: TRBV4-3; J: TRBJ1-2; D: -; size: -; DNA: TGCGCCGGCAGCCAAGATCGTGGCGGGGGTCCTAATGGCTACACCTTC; CDR3: CAGSQDRGGGPNGYTF
V: TRBV6-6; J: TRBJ2-1; D: TRBD2; size: many; DNA: TGTGCCAGCAGTTACGGGTCTAGCGGGGGCAATGAGCAGTTCTTC; CDR3: CASSYGSSGGNEQFF
V: TRBV2; J: TRBJ1-6; D: -; size: -; DNA: TGTGCCAGCAGCCGCGACCTCCCCCGGAGGGAATATAATTCACCCCTCCACTTT; CDR3: CASSRDLPRREYNSPLHF
V: TRBV6-5; J: TRBJ2-4; D: TRBD1; size: many; DNA: TGTGCCAGCAGTCAGACCGGGACAGGGGGCGGGATTCAGTACTTC; CDR3: CASSQTGTGGGIQYF
V: TRBV7-2; J: TRBJ1-5; D: -; size: -; DNA: TGTGCCAGCAGCCTCGCGGGGCATAAAGAGCCCCAGCATTTT; CDR3: CASSLAGHKEPQHF
V: TRBV7-2; J: TRBJ2-7; D: -; size: many; DNA: TGTGCCAGCAGCTCCGGACGGAACTACGAGCAGTACTTC; CDR3: CASSSGRNYEQYF
V: TRBV3-1; J: TRBJ1-5; D: -; size: -; DNA: TGTGCCAGCAGCTCTCATGGGGGCAATCAGCCCCAGCATTTT; CDR3: CASSSHGGNQPQHF
V: TRBV19; J: TRBJ2-5; D: -; size: -; DNA: TGTGCCAGTAGTATAATCGAGGGGCGTGAGCAGTACTTC; CDR3: CASSIIEGREQYF
V: TRBV6-5; J: TRBJ2-1; D: -; size: few; DNA: TGTGCCAGCAGTTCTTACCCCTCCTACAATGAGCAGTTCTTC; CDR3: CASSSYPSYNEQFF
V: TRBV7-9; J: TRBJ1-2; D: TRBD1; size: -; DNA: TGTGCCAGCAGCTTAGACGTCTCAGGGGGCGCGAGGGGCTACACCTTC; CDR3: CASSLDVSGGARGYTF
V: TRBV6-5; J: TRBJ2-2; D: -; size: -; DNA: TGTGCCAGCAGTTATGTCACCGGGGAGCTGTTTTTT; CDR3: CASSYVTGELFF
V: TRBV3-1; J: TRBJ2-5; D: -; size: -; DNA: TGTGCCAGCAGCCAAGGAAGAGGGGTCGGGGAGACCCAGTACTTC; CDR3: CASSQGRGVGETQYF
V: TRBV20-1; J: TRBJ2-4; D: TRBD2; size: -; DNA: TGCAGTGCTGGGATTGTAGCGGGGGTAGCCAAAAACATTCAGTACTTC; CDR3: CSAGIVAGVAKNIQYF
V: TRBV3-1; J: TRBJ2-1; D: -; size: -; DNA: TGTGCCAGCAGCCAAGATTTGGGCAATCACAATGAGCAGTTCTTC; CDR3: CASSQDLGNHNEQFF
V: TRBV3-1; J: TRBJ1-5; D: -; size: few; DNA: TGTGCCAGCAGCAGGGCCGGAGATCAGCCCCAGCATTTT; CDR3: CASSRAGDQPQHF
V: TRBV12-3/TRBV12-4; J: TRBJ2-6; D: -; size: few; DNA: TGTGCCAGCAGGGTCGGGGCCTCTGGGGCCAACGTCCTGACTTTC; CDR3: CASRVGASGANVLTF
V: TRBV20-1; J: TRBJ2-7; D: -; size: -; DNA: TGCAGTGCTAGAGATGCCGGAGTCGGCGTTGGGTCCTACAATGAGCAGTACTTC; CDR3: CSARDAGVGVGSYNEQYF
V: TRBV7-9; J: TRBJ1-6; D: -; size: -; DNA: TGTGCCAGCAGCCCTGGGGGGCTAAGTTCACCCCTCCACTTT; CDR3: CASSPGGLSSPLHF
V: TRBV20-1; J: TRBJ2-1; D: TRBD2; size: -; DNA: TGCAGTGCTACCCGACTGGCGGGAGCGTACAATGAGCAGTTCTTC; CDR3: CSATRLAGAYNEQFF
V: TRBV7-9; J: TRBJ1-6; D: -; size: few; DNA: TGTGCCAGCAGCGGAGATTCACCCCTCCACTTT; CDR3: CASSGDSPLHF
V: TRBV28; J: TRBJ2-1; D: TRBD2; size: few; DNA: TGTGCCAGCAGTTTATGGTTGGGACTAGCGGGCGGACCATCGATAGAGCAGTTCTTC; CDR3: CASSLWLGLAGGPSIEQFF
V: TRBV29-1; J: TRBJ2-5; D: -; size: once; DNA: TGCAGCGTTGTGGGTCGGGGCGACCAAGAGACCCAGTACTTC; CDR3: CSVVGRGDQETQYF
V: TRBV7-2; J: TRBJ1-6; D: -; size: few; DNA: TGTGCCAGCAGCTTATTACCGGGTGGAAATTCACCCCTCCACTTT; CDR3: CASSLLPGGNSPLHF
V: TRBV20-1; J: TRBJ2-4; D: TRBD2; size: -; DNA: TGCAGTGCTAGAGATCCCACCCGGGAGGGGGACATTCAGTACTTC; CDR3: CSARDPTREGDIQYF
V: TRBV4-3; J: TRBJ2-7; D: -; size: few; DNA: TGCGCCAGCAGCCAAAGGGAGGAGGGCTACGAGCAGTACTTC; CDR3: CASSQREEGYEQYF
V: TRBV29-1; J: TRBJ2-7; D: -; size: -; DNA: TGCAGCGTAGACAGGTCAAGCTCCTACAATGAGCAGTACTTC; CDR3: CSVDRSSSYNEQYF
V: TRBV27; J: TRBJ2-7; D: TRBD2; size: few; DNA: TGTGCCAGCAGTCTCGTGGGGGGGACCTACGAGCAGTACTTC; CDR3: CASSLVGGTYEQYF
V: TRBV7-2; J: TRBJ1-2; D: -; size: -; DNA: TGTGCCAGCAGCCGTGATGTAGGCTACACCTTC; CDR3: CASSRDVGYTF
V: TRBV7-9; J: TRBJ2-3; D: TRBD1; size: -; DNA: TGTGCCAGCAGCTTTCCACAGGGGGTTGGCACAGATACGCAGTATTTT; CDR3: CASSFPQGVGTDTQYF
V: TRBV29-1; J: TRBJ1-1; D: -; size: -; DNA: TGCAGCGCCGATCGGGGCCCGGGACATCAGGCTCGGGACACGGAAGCTTTCTTT; CDR3: CSADRGPGHQARDTEAFF
V: TRBV10-3; J: TRBJ2-1; D: -; size: -; DNA: TGTGCCATTAGCCCCACAGGGAGCTCCTACAATGAGCAGTTCTTC; CDR3: CAISPTGSSYNEQFF
V: TRBV29-1; J: TRBJ2-3; D: -; size: -; DNA: TGCAGCGTAGGTTACGGGCCTACGCAGTATTTT; CDR3: CSVGYGPTQYF
V: TRBV27; J: TRBJ2-7; D: -; size: many; DNA: TGTGCCAGCAGTTTCGGGATTCCGGGGAGGGAGCAGTACTTC; CDR3: CASSFGIPGREQYF
V: TRBV20-1; J: TRBJ2-5; D: -; size: -; DNA: TGCAGTGCTAGGTCCCCGGGGGAGGACTCGCTGGGGACCCAGTACTTC; CDR3: CSARSPGEDSLGTQYF